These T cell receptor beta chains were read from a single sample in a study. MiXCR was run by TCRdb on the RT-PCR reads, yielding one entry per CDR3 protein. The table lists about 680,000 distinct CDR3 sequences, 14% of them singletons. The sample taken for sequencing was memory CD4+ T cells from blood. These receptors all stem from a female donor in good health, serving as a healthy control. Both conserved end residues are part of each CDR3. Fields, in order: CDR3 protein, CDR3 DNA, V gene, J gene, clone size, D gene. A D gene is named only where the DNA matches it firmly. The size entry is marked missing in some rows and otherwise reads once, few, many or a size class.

CDR3 protein: CATSREPHRVYTEAFF
CDR3 DNA: TGTGCCACCAGCAGAGAACCCCACAGGGTTTACACTGAAGCTTTCTTT
V gene: TRBV15
J gene: TRBJ1-1
clone size: few
D gene: NA

CDR3 protein: CASSSTGTSGSPETQYF
CDR3 DNA: TGTGCCAGCAGCAGCACCGGGACTAGCGGGAGTCCGGAGACCCAGTACTTC
V gene: TRBV4-2
J gene: TRBJ2-5
clone size: many
D gene: TRBD2

CDR3 protein: CASSAQDQSGTQYF
CDR3 DNA: TGTGCCAGCAGCGCCCAGGACCAAAGCGGTACGCAGTATTTT
V gene: TRBV9
J gene: TRBJ2-3
clone size: many
D gene: NA

CDR3 protein: CAISANRATNTGELFF
CDR3 DNA: TGTGCCATCAGTGCGAATAGGGCAACGAACACCGGGGAGCTGTTTTTT
V gene: TRBV10-3
J gene: TRBJ2-2
clone size: NA
D gene: NA

CDR3 protein: CASSQNSAGQPQHF
CDR3 DNA: TGTGCCAGCAGCCAAAACAGCGCAGGACAGCCCCAGCATTTT
V gene: TRBV3-1
J gene: TRBJ1-5
clone size: few
D gene: NA

CDR3 protein: CSARVASGSTDTQYF
CDR3 DNA: TGCAGTGCTAGAGTAGCTAGCGGTAGCACAGATACGCAGTATTTT
V gene: TRBV20-1
J gene: TRBJ2-3
clone size: NA
D gene: TRBD2

CDR3 protein: CASRGAGSRAVWSRLYEQYF
CDR3 DNA: TGTGCCAGCAGGGGGGCGGGGAGCAGGGCAGTCTGGTCAAGGCTCTACGAGCAGTACTTC
V gene: TRBV12-3/TRBV12-4
J gene: TRBJ2-7
clone size: many
D gene: NA

CDR3 protein: CASSSTGQMNSPLHF
CDR3 DNA: TGTGCCAGCAGCTCGACGGGACAGATGAATTCACCCCTCCACTTT
V gene: TRBV7-2
J gene: TRBJ1-6
clone size: NA
D gene: TRBD1

CDR3 protein: CASSLESGNNEKLFF
CDR3 DNA: TGTGCCAGCAGTTTGGAATCCGGTAATAATGAAAAACTGTTTTTT
V gene: TRBV28
J gene: TRBJ1-4
clone size: many
D gene: NA

CDR3 protein: CASRSESDTQYF
CDR3 DNA: TGTGCCAGCAGGTCGGAGTCAGATACGCAGTATTTT
V gene: TRBV12-3/TRBV12-4
J gene: TRBJ2-3
clone size: few
D gene: NA

CDR3 protein: CASSGEGSRETQYF
CDR3 DNA: TGTGCCAGCAGCGGCGAAGGTTCGCGGGAGACCCAGTACTTC
V gene: TRBV7-9
J gene: TRBJ2-5
clone size: NA
D gene: NA

CDR3 protein: CASSAQVYGYTF
CDR3 DNA: TGTGCCAGCAGTGCACAGGTTTATGGCTACACCTTC
V gene: TRBV6-6
J gene: TRBJ1-2
clone size: few
D gene: NA

CDR3 protein: CAWNGGGGLGYGYTF
CDR3 DNA: TGTGCCTGGAACGGAGGAGGGGGCTTAGGATATGGCTACACCTTC
V gene: TRBV30
J gene: TRBJ1-2
clone size: few
D gene: TRBD1

CDR3 protein: CASSALGQGSGNTIYF
CDR3 DNA: TGTGCCAGCAGCGCCCTGGGACAGGGCTCTGGAAACACCATATATTTT
V gene: TRBV9
J gene: TRBJ1-3
clone size: few
D gene: TRBD1

CDR3 protein: CSVEFGWASGTHEQYF
CDR3 DNA: TGCAGCGTTGAATTTGGGTGGGCTAGCGGGACCCACGAGCAGTACTTC
V gene: TRBV29-1
J gene: TRBJ2-7
clone size: many
D gene: TRBD2

CDR3 protein: CASSDSRTGNTIYF
CDR3 DNA: TGTGCCAGCAGTGACTCTCGAACTGGAAACACCATATATTTT
V gene: TRBV25-1
J gene: TRBJ1-3
clone size: many
D gene: NA

CDR3 protein: CAYGTGRRHGAFF
CDR3 DNA: TGTGCCTATGGGACAGGTAGGAGGCATGGGGCTTTCTTT
V gene: TRBV30
J gene: TRBJ1-1
clone size: NA
D gene: TRBD1

CDR3 protein: CSASPGGSRTDTQYF
CDR3 DNA: TGCAGTGCTAGCCCGGGGGGGTCGCGCACAGATACGCAGTATTTT
V gene: TRBV20-1
J gene: TRBJ2-3
clone size: NA
D gene: TRBD2

CDR3 protein: CASSLDTGRYGYTF
CDR3 DNA: TGTGCCAGCAGTTTAGATACAGGGCGCTATGGCTACACCTTC
V gene: TRBV28
J gene: TRBJ1-2
clone size: few
D gene: NA

CDR3 protein: CSVGSGYEQYF
CDR3 DNA: TGCAGCGTTGGTTCGGGCTACGAGCAGTACTTC
V gene: TRBV29-1
J gene: TRBJ2-7
clone size: many
D gene: NA

CDR3 protein: CASSKNTGNQPQHF
CDR3 DNA: TGTGCCAGCAGCAAAAACACGGGCAATCAGCCCCAGCATTTT
V gene: TRBV28
J gene: TRBJ1-5
clone size: NA
D gene: NA

CDR3 protein: CASTPGRVEYNEQFF
CDR3 DNA: TGTGCCAGCACCCCCGGGAGGGTGGAGTACAATGAGCAGTTCTTC
V gene: TRBV6-6
J gene: TRBJ2-1
clone size: few
D gene: TRBD2

CDR3 protein: CSAIPLVNEQFF
CDR3 DNA: TGCAGTGCTATTCCTCTAGTCAATGAGCAGTTCTTC
V gene: TRBV20-1
J gene: TRBJ2-1
clone size: many
D gene: NA

CDR3 protein: CASSVTGGGNQPQHF
CDR3 DNA: TGTGCCAGCAGCGTTACAGGGGGAGGTAATCAGCCCCAGCATTTT
V gene: TRBV9
J gene: TRBJ1-5
clone size: NA
D gene: TRBD1

CDR3 protein: CASSADRKGSYEQYF
CDR3 DNA: TGTGCCAGCAGTGCGGACCGAAAGGGCTCCTACGAGCAGTACTTC
V gene: TRBV12-3/TRBV12-4
J gene: TRBJ2-7
clone size: few
D gene: NA

CDR3 protein: CASSLVGYGSYEQYF
CDR3 DNA: TGTGCCAGCAGCTTAGTGGGGTATGGGTCCTACGAGCAGTACTTC
V gene: TRBV7-2
J gene: TRBJ2-7
clone size: NA
D gene: NA

CDR3 protein: CASSSDRVRNQPQHF
CDR3 DNA: TGTGCCAGCAGCTCGGACAGGGTACGCAATCAGCCCCAGCATTTT
V gene: TRBV7-2
J gene: TRBJ1-5
clone size: NA
D gene: TRBD1

CDR3 protein: CASSFSSRGNEQFF
CDR3 DNA: TGTGCCAGCAGCTTTTCGTCGAGAGGGAATGAGCAGTTCTTC
V gene: TRBV7-3
J gene: TRBJ2-1
clone size: few
D gene: NA

CDR3 protein: CASSQGLAAGDTQYF
CDR3 DNA: TGTGCCAGCAGCCAAGGACTAGCGGCGGGGGATACGCAGTATTTT
V gene: TRBV3-1
J gene: TRBJ2-3
clone size: few
D gene: TRBD2

CDR3 protein: CASSYGRYSNQPQHF
CDR3 DNA: TGTGCCAGCAGTTATGGCAGGTATAGCAATCAGCCCCAGCATTTT
V gene: TRBV6-2/TRBV6-3
J gene: TRBJ1-5
clone size: few
D gene: NA

CDR3 protein: CSVEAQESYEQYF
CDR3 DNA: TGCAGCGTTGAAGCTCAGGAGTCTTACGAGCAGTACTTC
V gene: TRBV29-1
J gene: TRBJ2-7
clone size: many
D gene: NA